This T cell receptor beta chain was obtained from a study of OX40 agonist ivuxolimab in advanced cancers. Study conclusions and caveats: Clonal expansion was among the lowest in partial responders at 0.1-3.0 mg/kg, especially CD8+. On average, CD8+ T cells showed a greater number of expanded clones than CD4+.

V trimming: 4 bases; J trimming: 1 base; junction bases outside the gene matches: 3. CDR1 and CDR2 (germline): LGHNA, YNFKEQ. The CDR3 loop spans 14 amino acids. As to this clone: Its antigen is unidentified.

Assay: immunoSEQ multiplex PCR; the TCRdb copy retains only in-frame clones and omits some. Among about 69,000 clones listed, over 60% were seen once. The sampling schedule covered blood at baseline, cycle 4 day 1, and cycle 7 day 1. The sequenced sample was CD4+ or CD8+ T cells sorted from blood, obtained in a trial of the OX40 agonist ivuxolimab. This chain uses TRBV4-2 with TRBJ1-1; 7 bases fit TRBD1. The sequence was collected from an adult with an advanced solid tumor such as melanoma, head and neck, liver or kidney cancer. CDR3 in DNA: TGTGCCAGCAGCCGCGACAGGGCGAACACTGAAGCTTTCTTT. Its translation is CASSRDRANTEAFF.